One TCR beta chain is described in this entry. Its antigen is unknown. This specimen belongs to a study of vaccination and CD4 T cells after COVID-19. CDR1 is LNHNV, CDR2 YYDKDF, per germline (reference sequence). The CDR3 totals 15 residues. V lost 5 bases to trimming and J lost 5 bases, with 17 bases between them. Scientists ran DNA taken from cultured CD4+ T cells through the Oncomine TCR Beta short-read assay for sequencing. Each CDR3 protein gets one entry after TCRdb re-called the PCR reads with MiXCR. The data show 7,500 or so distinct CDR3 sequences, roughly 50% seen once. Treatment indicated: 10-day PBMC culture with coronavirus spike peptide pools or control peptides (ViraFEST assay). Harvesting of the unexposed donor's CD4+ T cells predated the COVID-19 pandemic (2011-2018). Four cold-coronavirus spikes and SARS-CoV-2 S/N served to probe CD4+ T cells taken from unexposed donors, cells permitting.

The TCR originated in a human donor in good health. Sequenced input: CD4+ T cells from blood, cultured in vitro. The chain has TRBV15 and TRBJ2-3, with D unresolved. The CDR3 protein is CATSRWTESRDTQYF. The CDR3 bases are TGTGCCACCAGCCGCTGGACGGAGAGTAGAGATACGCAGTATTTT.